The rows below give T cell receptor beta chains drawn from one sample of a study of T cells after somatic rescue of genetic block. Sequencing was performed with immunoSEQ multiplex PCR; in TCRdb, only in-frame clones are kept and a portion is missing. The table lists 80,000 to 100,000 clones, 80% to 90% of them singletons. Sequenced: peripheral blood mononuclear cells (PBMCs). The receptor source for this set is a woman aged 18 to 35. Each CDR3 is given with its conserved first and last residue. The D gene is left open where the match is weak. A clone size is listed for some rows: how often the clone was seen (once, few, many), or a class if it is expanded.

V gene	D gene	J gene	clone size	CDR3 protein	CDR3 DNA
TRBV6-6	.	TRBJ2-7	.	CASSQGNSYEQYF	TGTGCCAGTTCTCAGGGGAATTCCTACGAGCAGTACTTC
TRBV7-9	.	TRBJ2-5	.	CASSQPRKTQYF	TGTGCCAGCAGTCAGCCCAGGAAGACCCAGTACTTC
TRBV11-1	TRBD2	TRBJ2-7	few	CASSLTSGGLYEQYF	TGTGCCAGCAGCCTGACTAGCGGGGGACTCTACGAGCAGTACTTC
TRBV10-2	TRBD2	TRBJ2-1	.	CASQSAGSYNEQFF	TGCGCCAGTCAATCAGCGGGATCTTACAATGAGCAGTTCTTC
TRBV27	TRBD2	TRBJ2-7	.	CASSPGLAGAYEQYF	TGTGCCAGCAGCCCGGGACTAGCGGGAGCCTACGAGCAGTACTTC
TRBV6-4	TRBD1	TRBJ2-1	.	CASSPSGQGAASSYNEQFF	TGTGCCAGCAGTCCATCTGGACAGGGGGCCGCGAGCTCCTACAATGAGCAGTTCTTC
TRBV6-1	.	TRBJ2-3	.	CATGTRWWDTQYF	TGTGCCACCGGGACGCGGTGGTGGGATACGCAGTATTTT
TRBV10-2	.	TRBJ2-1	.	CASSELVAAGEFF	TGCGCCAGCAGTGAGTTAGTAGCGGCCGGGGAGTTCTTC
TRBV5-5	.	TRBJ2-1	.	CASSLSRDYNEQFF	TGTGCCAGCAGCTTGAGCAGAGACTACAATGAGCAGTTCTTC
TRBV7-3	.	TRBJ2-5	once	CASSPYGAEETQYF	TGTGCCAGCAGCCCCTACGGAGCGGAAGAGACCCAGTACTTC
TRBV6-1	.	TRBJ2-7	.	CASSEGPGNSYEQYF	TGTGCCAGCAGTGAAGGGCCAGGGAACTCCTACGAGCAGTACTTC
TRBV5-1	.	TRBJ1-4	.	CASSRREATNEKLFF	TGCGCCAGCAGCAGAAGAGAAGCAACTAATGAAAAACTGTTTTTT
TRBV7-3	TRBD2	TRBJ2-2	.	CASSFGLANTGELFF	TGTGCCAGCAGCTTTGGACTAGCGAATACCGGGGAGCTGTTTTTT
TRBV5-6	.	TRBJ2-7	.	CASSLQAREQYF	TGTGCCAGCAGCTTACAGGCGCGCGAGCAGTACTTC
TRBV5-8	.	TRBJ2-5	once	CASSLVGSKETQYF	TGTGCCAGCAGCTTGGTTGGGAGTAAAGAGACCCAGTACTTC
TRBV5-6	.	TRBJ2-7	.	CASSPRLRYEQYF	TGTGCCAGCAGCCCCCGACTTAGATACGAGCAGTACTTC
TRBV18	.	TRBJ2-1	.	CASSPMQGHNEQFF	TGTGCCAGCTCACCAATGCAGGGCCACAATGAGCAGTTCTTC
TRBV27	TRBD2	TRBJ2-5	.	CASSSGLAGKGAQETQYF	TGTGCCAGCAGTTCGGGACTAGCGGGAAAAGGGGCTCAAGAGACCCAGTACTTC
TRBV18	.	TRBJ2-3	.	CASSPLVDSDTQYF	TGTGCCAGCTCACCCCTGGTTGACTCAGATACGCAGTATTTT
TRBV9	TRBD2	TRBJ2-1	.	CASSVALETSGRASSYNEQFF	TGTGCCAGCAGCGTAGCTTTGGAGACTAGCGGGAGGGCCAGCTCCTACAATGAGCAGTTCTTC
TRBV15	.	TRBJ2-5	.	CATSREYNRREETQYF	TGTGCCACCAGCAGGGAGTATAACAGGCGGGAAGAGACCCAGTACTTC
TRBV27	.	TRBJ2-2	.	CASSLMGRELFF	TGTGCCAGCAGTTTGATGGGGAGGGAGCTGTTTTTT
TRBV13	.	TRBJ1-2	.	CASSPRSQINYGYTF	TGTGCCAGCAGCCCCCGCAGCCAGATTAACTATGGCTACACCTTC
TRBV9	.	TRBJ1-1	.	CASSVGGRTEAFF	TGTGCCAGCAGCGTAGGCGGGAGAACTGAAGCTTTCTTT
TRBV7-2	TRBD2	TRBJ2-3	.	CASSLVGTSGRGLGDTQYF	TGTGCCAGCAGCTTAGTGGGGACTAGCGGGAGAGGTCTTGGAGATACGCAGTATTTT
TRBV13	.	TRBJ1-2	.	CASSRGLAGGLYGYTF	TGTGCCAGCAGCAGGGGGTTGGCAGGAGGCCTCTATGGCTACACCTTC
TRBV13	.	TRBJ1-5	.	CASSLGGINQPQHF	TGTGCCAGCAGCTTAGGGGGTATCAATCAGCCCCAGCATTTT
TRBV5-4	.	TRBJ2-7	once	CASSLPPGYEQYF	TGTGCCAGCAGCTTGCCTCCCGGCTACGAGCAGTACTTC
TRBV14	TRBD1	TRBJ1-1	.	CASSQVVPGQSNTEAFF	TGTGCCAGCAGCCAGGTTGTCCCGGGACAGTCGAACACTGAAGCTTTCTTT
TRBV5-1	.	TRBJ1-2	.	CASSPGRNYGYTF	TGCGCCAGCAGCCCGGGACGTAACTATGGCTACACCTTC
TRBV5-4	.	TRBJ2-7	.	CASSWKGGALDEQYF	TGTGCCAGCAGCTGGAAAGGGGGGGCCTTGGACGAGCAGTACTTC
TRBV7-2	.	TRBJ2-7	.	CASSFPGTLSHEQYF	TGTGCCAGCAGCTTCCCCGGGACACTAAGCCACGAGCAGTACTTC
TRBV19	.	TRBJ2-1	.	CASSMGADYNEQFF	TGTGCCAGTAGTATGGGGGCCGATTACAATGAGCAGTTCTTC
TRBV19	.	TRBJ1-1	.	CASSIWGRDTEAFF	TGTGCCAGTAGTATTTGGGGGAGGGACACTGAAGCTTTCTTT
TRBV6-1	.	TRBJ2-3	.	CASSDWWQSSTDTQYF	TGTGCCAGCAGTGATTGGTGGCAGTCTAGCACAGATACGCAGTATTTT